Each of the 5 T cell receptor beta chains below was sequenced from the same sample in a study of PD-1 blockade in classical Hodgkin lymphoma. Assay: immunoSEQ multiplex PCR; the TCRdb copy retains only in-frame clones and omits some. This table has about 40,000 clones, 76% appearing once. Each patient relapsed following autologous stem cell transplantation, and prior brentuximab vedotin exposure differed. Sample: peripheral blood mononuclear cells (PBMCs), taken at baseline. All receptors come from a human donor with classical Hodgkin lymphoma.

The V and J genes are TRBV27 and TRBJ2-7; 7 bases match TRBD1. CDR1 MNHEY and CDR2 SMNVEV come from the germline V gene (reference sequence). The CDR3 runs 14 residues. V shed 9 bases and J 1 base; nucleotides not matched to a gene: 9. The CDR3 is CASRDRAVSYEQYF. The DNA of the CDR3 is TGTGCCAGTAGAGACAGGGCCGTATCCTACGAGCAGTACTTC.

V and J are TRBV27 and TRBJ2-1, with 8 positions matching TRBD2. The CDR3 length is 15 residues. The germline V gene has CDR1 MNHEY and CDR2 SMNVEV (reference sequence). After removal of 3 bases from V and 0 bases from J, the junction contained 1 base not matched to a gene. CDR3 sequence reads: CASSFRGGSYNEQFF. The CDR3 nucleotides read TGTGCCAGCAGTTTTCGGGGGGGCTCCTACAATGAGCAGTTCTTC.

Worth noting for this clone: Germline and junction disagree at one end, which may indicate a read error. The V gene is TRBV7-7, the J gene TRBJ2-1, with 8 nucleotides matching TRBD1. In germline, CDR1 is SSHAT, CDR2 FNYEAQ (reference sequence). The CDR3 covers 14 residues. The CDR3: CASSAVQGANEQFF. In DNA form, the CDR3 reads TGTGCTAGCAGCGCAGTGCAGGGGGCAAATGAGCAGTTCTTC.

This clone was seen once. The genes are TRBV6-1 and TRBJ1-2; D is unclear. The CDR3 length is 14 residues. Germline V CDR1 and CDR2: MNHNS, SASEGT. Trimming pared 1 base from V and 2 bases from J, leaving 8 bases between. The CDR3 reads CASSEEVENYGYTF. The CDR3 nucleotides read TGTGCCAGCAGTGAAGAGGTGGAAAACTATGGCTACACCTTC.

This chain connects TRBV14 to TRBJ2-5, with 7 bases that match TRBD2. After removal of 3 bases from V and 4 bases from J, the junction contained 11 bases not matched to a gene. Germline lookup yields CDR1 SGHDN and CDR2 FVKESK. The CDR3 has 16 residues. The chain's CDR3 is CASSQERGLRAETQYF. The CDR3, as DNA: TGTGCCAGCAGCCAGGAACGGGGACTACGAGCAGAGACCCAGTACTTC. Based on the CDR3 plus reference TRBV14 and TRBJ2-5, the full variable domain is EAGVTQFPSHSVIEKGQTVTLRCDPISGHDNLYWYRRVMGKEIKFLLHFVKESKQDESGMPNNRFLAERTGGTYSTLKVQPAELEDSGVYFCASSQERGLRAETQYFGPGTRLLVL.